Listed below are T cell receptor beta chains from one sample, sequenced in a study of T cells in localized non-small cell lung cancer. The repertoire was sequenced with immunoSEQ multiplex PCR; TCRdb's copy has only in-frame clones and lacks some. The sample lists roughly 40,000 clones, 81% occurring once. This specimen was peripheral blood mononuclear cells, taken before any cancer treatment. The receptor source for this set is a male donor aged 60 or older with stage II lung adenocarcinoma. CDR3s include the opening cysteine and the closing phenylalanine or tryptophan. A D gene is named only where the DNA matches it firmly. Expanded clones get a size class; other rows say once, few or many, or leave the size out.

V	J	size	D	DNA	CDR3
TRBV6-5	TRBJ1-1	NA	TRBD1	TGTGCCAGCAGTTACATGGACAGGGGGAGGGCTGAAGCTTTCTTT	CASSYMDRGRAEAFF
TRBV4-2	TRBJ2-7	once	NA	TGTGCCAGCAGCCGAGACCCTCAGGGACGAGTTGACTTC	CASSRDPQGRVDF
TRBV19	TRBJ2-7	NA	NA	TGTGCCAGTAGTATCCAGGGCGGACTGGAAGAGCAGTACTTC	CASSIQGGLEEQYF
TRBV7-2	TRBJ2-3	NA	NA	TGTGCCAGCAGCTCGGGACGGGGAATGGCAGATACGCAGTATTTT	CASSSGRGMADTQYF
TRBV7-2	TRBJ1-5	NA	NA	TGTGCCAGCAGCGCAGTGGGAGGGCAGCCCCAGCATTTT	CASSAVGGQPQHF
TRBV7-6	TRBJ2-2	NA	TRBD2	TGTGCCAGCAGCTTAATACCTAGCGGAGCTCACACCGGGGAGCTGTTTTTT	CASSLIPSGAHTGELFF
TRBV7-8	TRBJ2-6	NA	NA	TGTGCCAGCAGCTTAGAAATCGGCGGCTACGTCCTGACTTTC	CASSLEIGGYVLTF
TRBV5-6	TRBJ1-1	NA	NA	TGTGCCAGTGGGGAGTGGGGCCCCCGGACTGAAGCTTTCTTT	CASGEWGPRTEAFF
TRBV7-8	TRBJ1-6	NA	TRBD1	TGTGCCAGCAGCTATCGACAGGGCGGTTCACCCCTCCACTTT	CASSYRQGGSPLHF
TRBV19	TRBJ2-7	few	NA	TGTGCCAGCGGTTCTTCGGGGGGCGGCTACGAGCAGTACTTC	CASGSSGGGYEQYF
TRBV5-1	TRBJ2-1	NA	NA	TGCGCCAGCAGCTCGCGGGTGAGCTCCTACAATGAGCAGTTCTTC	CASSSRVSSYNEQFF
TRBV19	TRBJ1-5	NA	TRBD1	TGTGCCAGTACCCCGGACAGGGCTTATCAGCCCCAGCATTTT	CASTPDRAYQPQHF
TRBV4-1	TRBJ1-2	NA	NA	TGCGCCAGCAGCCAAGGGGCTGGGGCGGCTAACTATGGCTACACCTTC	CASSQGAGAANYGYTF
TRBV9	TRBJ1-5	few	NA	TGTGCCAGCAGCGCAGGGAGCGAAGGACCTTATAGCAATCAGCCCCAGCATTTT	CASSAGSEGPYSNQPQHF
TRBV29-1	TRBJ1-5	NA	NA	TGCAGCGTTGCTGGGGGGACTACGGGTCAGCCCCAGCATTTT	CSVAGGTTGQPQHF
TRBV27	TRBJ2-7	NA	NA	TGTGCCAGCATTACATGGGACGAGCAGTACTTC	CASITWDEQYF
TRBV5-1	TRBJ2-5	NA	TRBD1	TGCGCCAGCAGCTTCGGGGACAGAGAGACCCAGTACTTC	CASSFGDRETQYF
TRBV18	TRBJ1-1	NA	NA	TGTGCCAGCTCACCACAGGGGAACACTGAAGCTTTCTTT	CASSPQGNTEAFF
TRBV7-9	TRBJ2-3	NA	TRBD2	TGTGCCAGCAGCTCCCAGACTAGCGGGAGGGCCTTCGATACGCAGTATTTT	CASSSQTSGRAFDTQYF
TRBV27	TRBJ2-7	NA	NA	TGTGCCAGCAGTTTATCGGTAGGGGGCTACGAGCAGTACTTC	CASSLSVGGYEQYF
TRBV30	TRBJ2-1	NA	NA	TGTGCCTGGAGTGGAGACTTTTTGAGTAACAATGAGCAGTTCTTC	CAWSGDFLSNNEQFF
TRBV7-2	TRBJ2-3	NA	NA	TGTGCCAGCAGCATACCCACGGACTCCCCGACGCAGTATTTT	CASSIPTDSPTQYF
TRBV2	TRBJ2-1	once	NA	TGTGCCAGCAGTGCCCCCTCCTCACAGGAAGGGCAGTTCTTC	CASSAPSSQEGQFF
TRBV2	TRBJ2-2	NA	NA	TGTGCCAGCAGCCGGGGGACACTTAACACCGGGGAGCTGTTTTTT	CASSRGTLNTGELFF
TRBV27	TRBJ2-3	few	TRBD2	TGTGCCAGCAGTCTTGCGGGAGGGCTCAAAGTGACGGTAAAGTATTTT	CASSLAGGLKVTVKYF
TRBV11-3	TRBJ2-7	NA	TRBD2	TGTGCCAGCAGCTTAGACGCTAGCGGGTACTACGAGCAGTACTTC	CASSLDASGYYEQYF
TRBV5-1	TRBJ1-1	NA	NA	TGTGCCAGCAGCTTGGAACAGAAGATCACTGAAGCTTTCTTT	CASSLEQKITEAFF
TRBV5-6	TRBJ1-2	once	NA	TGTGCCAGCAGCTTTTACAGGGAGGGCTACACCTTC	CASSFYREGYTF
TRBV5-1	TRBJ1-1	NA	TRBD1	TGCGCCAGCAGCTCCGGACAGGGAGGGAACACTGAAGCTTTCTTT	CASSSGQGGNTEAFF
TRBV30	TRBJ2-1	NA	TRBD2	TGTGCCTGGAGTTCCAGCGGGAGGGCTAATGAGCAGTTCTTC	CAWSSSGRANEQFF
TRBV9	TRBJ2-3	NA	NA	TGTGCCAGCAGCCCCCGGGGTAGCGAACTATTTACTGCAGATACGCAGTATTTT	CASSPRGSELFTADTQYF
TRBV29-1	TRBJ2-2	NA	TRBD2	TGCAGCGGAGGGACTAGCGGGAGCGGGGAGCTGTTTTTT	CSGGTSGSGELFF
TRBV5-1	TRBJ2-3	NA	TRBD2	TGCGCCAGCAGCTTATCAGTAGCGGGAGGGCCAGATACGCAGTATTTT	CASSLSVAGGPDTQYF
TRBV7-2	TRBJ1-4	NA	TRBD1	TGTGCCAGCAGCTCCCCGGGACAGGGTGCTAAGAATGAAAAACTGTTTTTT	CASSSPGQGAKNEKLFF
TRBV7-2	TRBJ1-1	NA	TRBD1	TGTGCCAGCAGCGGACAGGTGAACACTGAAGCTTTCTTT	CASSGQVNTEAFF
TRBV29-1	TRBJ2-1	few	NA	TGCAGCGTTGAGAGGGGATACAATGAGCAGTTCTTC	CSVERGYNEQFF
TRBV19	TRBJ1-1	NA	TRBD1	TGTGCCAGTACCCGGGACAGGGGGCGCCGAGCTTTCTTT	CASTRDRGRRAFF
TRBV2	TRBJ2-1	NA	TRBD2	TGTGCCAGCAGTGAAGAGGGTGGACTAGCAAACGGGCAGTTCTTC	CASSEEGGLANGQFF
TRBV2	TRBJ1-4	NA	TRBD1	TGTGCCAGTAATGACAGGGAGGGTGAAAAACTGTTTTTT	CASNDREGEKLFF
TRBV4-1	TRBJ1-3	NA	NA	TGCGCCAGCAGTATTCAGGCCGCCTCTGGAAACACCATATATTTT	CASSIQAASGNTIYF
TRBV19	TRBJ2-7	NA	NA	TGTGCCAGTAGCCCGTCCAAGGACTATTCCTACGAGCAGTACTTC	CASSPSKDYSYEQYF
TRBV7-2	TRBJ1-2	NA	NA	TGTGCCAGCAGCTTAGCGAGGGGCGCGCGCTATGGCTACACCTTC	CASSLARGARYGYTF
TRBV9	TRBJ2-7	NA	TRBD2	TGTGCCAGCAGCGTAGAACCCGGGAGGGCCTACGAGCAGTACTTC	CASSVEPGRAYEQYF
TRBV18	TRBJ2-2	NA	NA	TGTGCCAGCTCGCCTGAATTCAGGGGCTCGAACACCGGGGAGCTGTTTTTT	CASSPEFRGSNTGELFF
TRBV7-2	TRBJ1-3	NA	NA	TGTGCCAGCAGCTTAGCAGTGGGGGCAGGTTCAAACACCATATATTTT	CASSLAVGAGSNTIYF
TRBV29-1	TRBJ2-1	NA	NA	TGCAGCGTTGGAGGAGATCATAGCTCCTACAATGAGCAGTTCTTC	CSVGGDHSSYNEQFF
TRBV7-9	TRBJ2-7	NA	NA	TGTGCCAGCAGCTTATTTGGTGGGCGGGACCGCTCCTACGAGCAGTACTTC	CASSLFGGRDRSYEQYF
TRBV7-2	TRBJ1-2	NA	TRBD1	TGTGCCAGCAGAACTCGGACAGGGAGGGACTACACCTTC	CASRTRTGRDYTF
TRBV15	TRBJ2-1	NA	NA	TGTGCCACCAGCAATAGACTACCATCCTACAATGAGCAGTTCTTC	CATSNRLPSYNEQFF
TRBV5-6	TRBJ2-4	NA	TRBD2	TGTGCCAGCAGCTCCGGACTAGCGGGACAGTACTTC	CASSSGLAGQYF
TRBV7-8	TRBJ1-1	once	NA	TGTGCCTGTTTGGTGGGGCTTGACACTGAAGCTTTCTTT	CACLVGLDTEAFF
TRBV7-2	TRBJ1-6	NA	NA	TGTGCCAGCAGCTTAGATCAGGGAGATAATTCACCCCTCCACTTT	CASSLDQGDNSPLHF
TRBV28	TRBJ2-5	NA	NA	TGTGCCAGCAACGCCGGGAGCCAAGAGACCCAGTACTTC	CASNAGSQETQYF
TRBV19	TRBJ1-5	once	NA	TGTGCCAGTCGAAATTTAGGGTCTGACCAGCCCCAGCATTTT	CASRNLGSDQPQHF
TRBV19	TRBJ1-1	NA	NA	TGTGCCAGTAGTAATGCAGGGGAGGACACTGAAGCTTTCTTT	CASSNAGEDTEAFF